The next 21 T cell receptor beta chains were all read from a single sample in a study of T cells after posttransplantation cyclophosphamide. Sequencing was performed with immunoSEQ multiplex PCR; in TCRdb, only in-frame clones are kept and a portion is missing. The specimen has under 50,000 clones, none found just once. Sequences were obtained from PBMCs. These receptors were collected from a woman in her forties or fifties in good health and a related stem cell transplant donor.

This clone was observed at least ten times. CDR3 sequence: CSVDLRGQPNYGYTF. CDR3 nucleotide sequence: TGCAGCGTTGACTTACGGGGACAGCCTAACTATGGCTACACCTTC. The J gene is TRBJ1-2, the V gene TRBV29-1, with 7 bases lining up with TRBD1. The CDR3 covers 15 residues. With V trimmed by 3 bases and J by 0 bases, 7 bases remained unmatched. CDR1 and CDR2 (germline): SQVTM, ANQGSEA.

This clone was observed many times. The rearrangement uses TRBV28 and TRBJ2-7; 7 bases agree with TRBD1. CDR1 and CDR2 from the germline V gene are MDHEN and SYDVKM. This CDR3 is built from 15 residues. V shed 5 bases and J 6 bases; nucleotides not matched to a gene: 13. The CDR3 region is CASSPRSQGEGEQYF. The CDR3 DNA is TGTGCCAGCAGTCCCCGCAGTCAGGGGGAAGGCGAGCAGTACTTC.

This clone showed up many times. The CDR3 loop is CASSITGGGGYTF. CDR3 bases: TGTGCCAGCAGCATTACAGGGGGGGGCGGCTACACCTTC. The V gene is TRBV7-6, the J gene TRBJ1-2; 8 bases line up with TRBD1. The CDR3 runs 13 residues. The V and J ends lost 5 bases and 8 bases, in that order; junction bases with no gene match: 7. Germline V lookup: CDR1 SGHVS, CDR2 FNYEAQ.

The chain uses TRBV6-1 and TRBJ2-3; TRBD2 matches 11 bases. After removal of 3 bases from V and 4 bases from J, the junction contained 3 bases not matched to a gene. Per the germline V gene, CDR1 is MNHNS and CDR2 is SASEGT. The CDR3 runs to 15 residues. CDR3 nucleotides: TGTGCCAGCAGTGAGACTAGCGGGGTAGCAGATACGCAGTATTTT. Its translation: CASSETSGVADTQYF.

This clone was recorded many times. The rearrangement links TRBV5-1 to TRBJ1-3; D gene unclear. V lost 1 base and J 4 bases, leaving 6 bases between the germline ends. Germline CDR1 SGHRS, CDR2 YFSETQ. The CDR3 has 13 amino acids. The CDR3 spells CASSLTGGNTIYF. The CDR3 bases are TGCGCCAGCAGCTTGACGGGGGGAAACACCATATATTTT.

At least ten counts were recorded for this clone. V and J are TRBV19 and TRBJ2-1; the match to TRBD1 covers 7 bases. There are 15 residues in the CDR3. V lost 5 bases, J lost 7 bases, and 11 bases stayed unmatched. CDR1 is LNHDA, CDR2 SQIVND, per germline (reference sequence). The CDR3 DNA follows: TGTGCCAGTAGTTCAGACAGGGAAAGTAGAAATGAGCAGTTCTTC. Amino acid sequence: CASSSDRESRNEQFF.

This clone has only a few counts. With a much larger clone just one base away, this may be a read error. The V and J genes are TRBV11-3 and TRBJ2-5; the D is unclear. The closer fit of TRBJ2-7 to the DNA end suggests the J call may be wrong. The CDR3 has 12 amino acids. Germline CDR1 and CDR2: SGHNT and YENEEA. The CDR3 region is CASSSSSYEQYF. The CDR3 DNA reads as TGTGCCAGCAGCTCAAGCTCCTACGAGCAGTACTTC.

This clone appeared many times. V and J are TRBV5-6 and TRBJ1-6; the D is unclear. The CDR3 is 16 amino acids. Deletions cut 0 bases from V and 2 bases from J, with 9 bases between. Germline-derived CDR1 and CDR2 are SGHDT and YYEEEE. CDR3 sequence (DNA): TGTGCCAGCAGCTTGGGGTCGACAACCTATAATTCACCCCTCCACTTT. Amino acids: CASSLGSTTYNSPLHF.

This clone was counted many times. This chain joins TRBV11-2 and TRBJ1-1; a weak D match, TRBD1 (6 bases). This CDR3 is 18 amino acids long. Germline V gene lookup returns CDR1 SGHAT and CDR2 FQNNGV. V was trimmed by 2 bases and J by 0 bases, leaving 19 bases between them. In nucleotides, the CDR3 is TGTGCCAGCAGCTTACCCCTCGGAACAGGGATTTTGAACACTGAAGCTTTCTTT. Its protein is CASSLPLGTGILNTEAFF.

The table lists this clone with many counts. The genes are TRBV6-5 and TRBJ1-1, with D tentatively TRBD1 (6 bases). Germline V gene sequence: CDR1 MNHEY, CDR2 SVGAGI. The V gene lost 6 bases and the J gene lost 8 bases, with 16 bases spanning the gap. This CDR3 comprises 13 residues. The DNA of the CDR3 is TGTGCCAGCAGCCCATACACAGGGACGGAAGCTTTCTTT. This encodes CASSPYTGTEAFF.

In this sample, this clone turned up many times. The genes are TRBV30 and TRBJ2-6, with TRBD1 matching 12 bases. The junction had 5 bases not matched to a gene; V was cut back by 2 bases and J by 0 bases. This CDR3 contains 18 residues. CDR1 is GTSNPN and CDR2 is SVGIG in the germline V gene (reference sequence). The CDR3: CAWSHRDRGHSGANVLTF. DNA for the CDR3: TGTGCCTGGAGTCACCGGGACAGGGGGCACTCTGGGGCCAACGTCCTGACTTTC.

In this sample, this clone turned up a few times. The chain links TRBV7-2 to TRBJ2-1, with D possibly being TRBD2 (5 bases). Germline lookup yields CDR1 SGHTA and CDR2 FQGNSA. V was shortened by 3 bases and J by 8 bases, with 11 bases between the two germline ends. The CDR3 has 13 residues. The CDR3 region is CASSFVSRDEQFF. CDR3 nucleotide sequence: TGTGCCAGCAGCTTCGTTTCGCGGGATGAGCAGTTCTTC.

This clone showed up many times. V gene TRBV5-1 combines with J gene TRBJ1-2; 7 bases match TRBD1. The CDR3 contains 14 residues. Trimming took 0 bases from V and 6 from J; bases not matched to a gene: 5. CDR1 is SGHRS and CDR2 is YFSETQ in the germline V gene. This chain's CDR3 is CASSLDRGTDGYTF. The CDR3 DNA follows: TGCGCCAGCAGCTTGGACAGGGGAACGGATGGCTACACCTTC.

The sample holds many counts of this clone. Compared with germline, one end of the junction differs, possibly owing to a read error. CDR3 region: CASAPTTLQGNYEQYF. The CDR3 region has the DNA TGTGCCAGCGCACCGACAACCCTACAGGGGAATTACGAGCAGTACTTC. This rearrangement joins TRBV18 to TRBJ2-7, with 7 nucleotides matching TRBD1. Germline CDR1 reads KGHSH; CDR2 reads LQKENI. The CDR3 extends over 16 amino acids.

This clone was picked up many times. The chain employs TRBV19 and TRBJ1-5; 8 bases line up with TRBD1. V gave up 5 bases and J gave up 7 bases; unmatched junction bases: 7. Germline loops: CDR1 LNHDA, CDR2 SQIVND (reference sequence). CDR3 length: 14 residues. The CDR3 protein is CASSLDRVRQPQHF. The CDR3 DNA reads as TGTGCCAGTAGTTTGGACAGGGTCCGGCAGCCCCAGCATTTT. Supplemented by reference TRBV19 and TRBJ1-5, the full variable domain reads DGGITQSPKYLFRKEGQNVTLSCEQNLNHDAMYWYRQDPGQGLRLIYYSQIVNDFQKGDIAEGYSVSREKKESFPLTVTSAQKNPTAFYLCASSLDRVRQPQHFGDGTRLSIL.

This clone has at least ten counts. The chain is built from TRBV5-5 and TRBJ2-2, with a weak D call TRBD1 (6 bases). V was clipped by 3 bases and J by 0 bases, with 12 bases between them. The CDR3 is made up of 16 amino acids. CDR1 and CDR2 from the germline V gene are SGHKS and YYEKEE (reference sequence). This CDR3 is CASSSGQFANTGELFF. For the CDR3, the DNA is TGTGCCAGCAGCTCTGGACAGTTCGCGAACACCGGGGAGCTGTTTTTT.

This clone was observed at least ten times. The chain employs TRBV7-9 and TRBJ2-5; D perhaps matches TRBD1 (6 bases). The CDR3 length is 14 residues. The ends were cut back, 7 bases at V and 3 bases at J, with 15 bases in the middle. Germline V gives CDR1 SEHNR, CDR2 FQNEAQ (reference sequence). This CDR3 is CASIQGGEKETQYF. The CDR3 nucleotides read TGTGCCAGCATCCAAGGGGGAGAGAAAGAGACCCAGTACTTC.

This clone was observed a handful of times. The chain couples TRBV7-8 to TRBJ2-3, with 8 bases fitting TRBD2. V dropped 1 base and J dropped 2; count of bases not matched to a gene: 5. Germline loops: CDR1 SGHVS, CDR2 FQNEAQ. The CDR3 has 16 amino acids. Written as DNA, the CDR3 is TGTGCCAGCAGCTTAGATGAGCGGGGGAACACAGATACGCAGTATTTT. It yields the protein CASSLDERGNTDTQYF.

In this sample, this clone turned up many times. V gene TRBV27 combines with J gene TRBJ1-2; maybe TRBD1 (6 bases). Trimming took 8 bases from V and 5 from J, leaving 18 bases between them. The CDR3 spans 14 residues. CDR1 is MNHEY, CDR2 SMNVEV, per germline (reference sequence). The CDR3 loop reads CASGVKSGVYGYTF. CDR3 sequence (DNA): TGTGCCAGCGGGGTAAAGTCAGGGGTTTATGGCTACACCTTC.

This clone has a count of ten or more. The CDR3 nucleotides read TGTGCCAGTAGTATGGGTAGCGGCCTTTGGGATGAGCAGTTCTTC. Protein product: CASSMGSGLWDEQFF. This chain uses TRBV19 with TRBJ2-1; perhaps TRBD2 as D (6 bases). V lost 3 bases and J lost 8, with 17 bases in between. The length of the CDR3 is 15 residues. Germline V CDR1 and CDR2: LNHDA, SQIVND (reference sequence).

This clone was counted ten times or more. The genes are TRBV7-3 and TRBJ1-2; D gene ambiguous. The germline V gene has CDR1 SGHTA and CDR2 FQGTGA. V lost 5 bases and J lost 2, with 12 bases in between. This CDR3 comprises 14 residues. The CDR3 here is CASSPSGTNYGYTF. The CDR3 nucleotides read TGTGCCAGCAGCCCATCGGGAACCAACTATGGCTACACCTTC.